This T cell receptor (beta chain) was retrieved from a study of tissue T cells after allogeneic stem cell transplantation. Study information: Recipient PBMCs from before transplant existed for five GVHD patients.

CDR1 is KGHSH, CDR2 LQKENI, per germline. V gave up 0 bases and J gave up 2 bases; unmatched junction bases: 0. The CDR3 runs to 15 residues. The method was immunoSEQ multiplex PCR; TCRdb's version includes in-frame clones alone and lacks a portion of them. The sample comprises about 5,700 clones, 76% of which are singletons, and around 5.5% rests with the top ten. The chain has TRBV18 and TRBJ1-4; 7 nucleotides line up with TRBD1. The source of this sequence is a man aged 35 to 69 who later had graft-versus-host disease after an allogeneic stem cell transplant. The sample in question was blood, obtained before transplantation. The CDR3 nucleotides read TGTGCCAGCTCACCACCGGGACAGACTAATGAAAAACTGTTTTTT. Its translation is CASSPPGQTNEKLFF.